A single sample is the source of the 15 T cell receptor beta chains below, sequenced in a study of T cells in localized non-small cell lung cancer. TCRdb keeps only in-frame clones here, not all; method: immunoSEQ multiplex PCR. The sample records 55,000 to 65,000 clones, over 85% being singletons. Source: peripheral blood, taken before any cancer treatment. Source of these receptors: a man between 40 and 75 years old with stage I squamous cell lung carcinoma.

The table lists this clone with a count of one. V is TRBV7-9 and J is TRBJ2-5; the match to TRBD1 covers 7 bases. The CDR3 totals 14 residues. V was pared by 5 bases and J by 4 bases, with 7 bases of the junction left unmatched. Germline CDR1 reads SEHNR; CDR2 reads FQNEAQ (reference sequence). In DNA form, the CDR3 reads TGTGCCAGCAGCAATGACAGGGCCCGAGAGACCCAGTACTTC. Protein product: CASSNDRARETQYF. Combining the CDR3 with reference TRBV7-9 and TRBJ2-5 gives the whole variable domain DTGVSQNPRHKITKRGQNVTFRCDPISEHNRLYWYRQTLGQGPEFLTYFQNEAQLEKSRLLSDRFSAERPKGSFSTLEIQRTEQGDSAMYLCASSNDRARETQYFGPGTRLLVL.

Worth noting for this clone: One end of the junction fails to match germline, which may point to a read error. The V gene is TRBV7-7, the J gene TRBJ2-5; D tentatively reads TRBD1 or TRBD2 (6 bases each). Germline V gene sequence: CDR1 SSHAT, CDR2 FNYEAQ (reference sequence). The CDR3 length is 15 residues. The CDR3 nucleotides read TGTGCTAGCAGCTTAGGGGGGTACGGGCAAGAGACCCAGTACTTC. Translated, it gives CASSLGGYGQETQYF.

The V and J genes are TRBV6-6 and TRBJ2-7, with D tentatively TRBD2 (6 bases). This CDR3 comprises 12 residues. Between the trimmed V and J ends, which lost 4 bases and 4 bases, there was a span of 8 bases. Germline CDR1 MNHNY, CDR2 SVGAGI (reference sequence). CDR3 loop: CASSSREYEQYF. As DNA, the CDR3 is TGTGCCAGCAGTTCCCGGGAGTACGAGCAGTACTTC.

This clone appeared once. The V gene is TRBV4-1, the J gene TRBJ1-3, with D unresolved. V lost 4 bases and J 3 bases, leaving 10 bases between the germline ends. CDR1 is MGHRA and CDR2 is YSYEKL in the germline V gene. The CDR3 runs 14 residues. Written as DNA, the CDR3 is TGCGCCAGCAGCCCGTGGACGGGTGGAAACACCATATATTTT. This gives the protein CASSPWTGGNTIYF.

In nucleotides, the CDR3 is TGCGCCAGCAACCTCCAAACAGGGGGCCGCACAGATACGCAGTATTTT. The encoded protein is CASNLQTGGRTDTQYF. The genes are TRBV4-1 and TRBJ2-3; 9 positions match TRBD1. Germline loops: CDR1 MGHRA, CDR2 YSYEKL. The CDR3 length is 16 residues. The V gene end was trimmed by 7 bases and the J gene end by 1 base; junction bases not matched to a gene: 9.

The chain uses TRBV5-8 and TRBJ2-7; possibly TRBD2 for D (7 bases). Germline lookup yields CDR1 SGHTS and CDR2 YDEGEE. The CDR3 has 13 residues. V was cut by 1 base and J by 6 bases, with 11 bases left in between. In DNA form, the CDR3 reads TGTGCCAGCAGCTTGATGGGGGGGCCCGAGCAGTACTTC. Translation gives CASSLMGGPEQYF.

This chain links TRBV5-8 with TRBJ2-3; TRBD2 matches 9 bases. In germline, CDR1 is SGHTS, CDR2 YDEGEE. The CDR3 consists of 15 residues. V was pared by 2 bases and J by 3 bases, with 4 bases of the junction left unmatched. The CDR3 DNA reads TGTGCCAGCAGCTTAGCGGGAGGTTCGACAGATACGCAGTATTTT. Amino acid sequence: CASSLAGGSTDTQYF.

This clone appeared once. The chain uses TRBV28 and TRBJ2-1; 9 nucleotides align to TRBD2. The CDR3 is 13 amino acids. Germline V gives CDR1 MDHEN, CDR2 SYDVKM. With V trimmed by 3 bases and J by 9 bases, 3 bases remained unmatched. DNA for the CDR3: TGTGCCAGCAGTTTGGGGACTAGCAGTGAGCAGTTCTTC. It specifies CASSLGTSSEQFF. Filled out from reference TRBV28 and TRBJ2-1, the complete variable domain reads DVKVTQSSRYLVKRTGEKVFLECVQDMDHENMFWYRQDPGLGLRLIYFSYDVKMKEKGDIPEGYSVSREKKERFSLILESASTNQTSMYLCASSLGTSSEQFFGPGTRLTVL.

The CDR3 spells CASSLSLAGRYEQYF. The CDR3 nucleotides read TGTGCCAGCAGTTTATCACTAGCGGGTCGCTACGAGCAGTACTTC. The rearrangement links TRBV27 to TRBJ2-7; 9 nucleotides agree with TRBD2. Germline CDR1 and CDR2: MNHEY and SMNVEV (reference sequence). Losses at the gene ends were 0 bases for V and 3 bases for J; bases not matched to a gene: 3. The CDR3 runs to 15 residues.

The chain employs TRBV11-2 and TRBJ2-5, with 7 bases that match TRBD1. CDR1 and CDR2 (germline): SGHAT, FQNNGV. The CDR3 is made up of 15 amino acids. The V gene end was trimmed by 2 bases and the J gene end by 5 bases; junction bases not matched to a gene: 8. Written as DNA, the CDR3 is TGTGCCAGCAGCTTACAGGGGGTAAGGGGCGAGACCCAGTACTTC. This codes for CASSLQGVRGETQYF. Based on the CDR3 plus reference TRBV11-2 and TRBJ2-5, the full variable domain is EAGVAQSPRYKIIEKRQSVAFWCNPISGHATLYWYQQILGQGPKLLIQFQNNGVVDDSQLPKDRFSAERLKGVDSTLKIQPAKLEDSAVYLCASSLQGVRGETQYFGPGTRLLVL.

This clone has just one count. In nucleotides, the CDR3 is TGTGCCAGCGGTTGGGGCGATTCGTCCTACGAGCAGTACTTC. Translating it yields CASGWGDSSYEQYF. The chain has TRBV9 and TRBJ2-7, with D possibly being TRBD1 (5 bases). The V and J ends lost 7 bases and 1 base respectively, with 15 bases between them. This CDR3 has 14 amino acids. From germline, CDR1 is SGDLS and CDR2 YYNGEE.

The CDR3 nucleotides are TGCAGCGTTGGTCAGGCCAATGAGCAGTTCTTC. Translating it yields CSVGQANEQFF. V and J are TRBV29-1 and TRBJ2-1; D is undetermined. This CDR3 is 11 amino acids long. Trimming removed 4 bases from V and 6 bases from J, with 7 bases in between. Germline V CDR1 and CDR2: SQVTM, ANQGSEA.

The V gene is TRBV28, the J gene TRBJ2-7; 7 bases fit TRBD2. The CDR3 covers 17 residues. Germline values: CDR1 MDHEN, CDR2 SYDVKM. J gave up 5 bases and V 7 bases, and 20 bases lay outside the gene matches. As DNA, the CDR3 is TGTGCCAGCAAATCCTCGGGGCATCTCGTGAGCGGGAACGAGCAGTACTTC. Its translation is CASKSSGHLVSGNEQYF.

This clone was picked up a small number of times. This chain joins TRBV7-8 and TRBJ1-5; TRBD1 matches at 8 bases. Losses at the gene ends were 5 bases for V and 4 bases for J; bases not matched to a gene: 4. The germline V gene encodes CDR1 SGHVS and CDR2 FQNEAQ. The CDR3 runs 14 residues. The CDR3 loop is CASSQTGGNQPQHF. The CDR3 region has the DNA TGTGCCAGCAGCCAAACAGGGGGAAATCAGCCCCAGCATTTT. Full variable domain (outside the CDR3, taken from reference TRBV7-8 and TRBJ1-5): GAGVSQSPRYKVAKRGQDVALRCDPISGHVSLFWYQQALGQGPEFLTYFQNEAQLDKSGLPSDRFFAERPEGSVSTLKIQRTQQEDSAVYLCASSQTGGNQPQHFGDGTRLSIL.

This sequence joins TRBV7-6 and TRBJ2-3; a weak D match, TRBD2 (5 bases). This CDR3 comprises 15 residues. Trimming removed 4 bases at V and 5 bases at J, with 16 bases between. Germline CDR1 SGHVS, CDR2 FNYEAQ. This CDR3 is CASSYGPTNRDTQYF. The CDR3 coding sequence is TGTGCCAGCAGCTACGGCCCGACTAATAGAGATACGCAGTATTTT.